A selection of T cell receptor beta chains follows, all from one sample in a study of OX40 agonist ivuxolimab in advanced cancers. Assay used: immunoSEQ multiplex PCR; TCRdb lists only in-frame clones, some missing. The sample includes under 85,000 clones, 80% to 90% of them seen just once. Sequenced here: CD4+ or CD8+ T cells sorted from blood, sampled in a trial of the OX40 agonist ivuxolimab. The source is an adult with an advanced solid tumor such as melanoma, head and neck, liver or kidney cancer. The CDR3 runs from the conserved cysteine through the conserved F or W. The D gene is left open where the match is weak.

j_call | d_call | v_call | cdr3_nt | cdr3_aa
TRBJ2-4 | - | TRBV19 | TGTGCCAGTAGTAGCCCCGCCATGGCCAAAAACATTCAGTACTTC | CASSSPAMAKNIQYF
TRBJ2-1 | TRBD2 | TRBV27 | TGTGCCAGCAGTTCCGGACTAGCGGGGGGAAGGGAAAATGAGCAGTTCTTC | CASSSGLAGGRENEQFF
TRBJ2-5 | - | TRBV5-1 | TGCGCCAGCAGCTTGGCCCGGACGGTGCAAGAGACCCAGTACTTC | CASSLARTVQETQYF
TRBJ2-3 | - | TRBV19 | TGTGCCAGTAGTGGACGACTGGTGGCCAGCACAGATACGCAGTATTTT | CASSGRLVASTDTQYF
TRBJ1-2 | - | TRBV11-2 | TGTGCCAGCAGCTTACCTGGTTACCCCGACTATGGCTACACCTTC | CASSLPGYPDYGYTF
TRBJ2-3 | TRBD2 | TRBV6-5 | TGTGCCAGCAGGGGGACTAGCGGGAGGGCAGATACGCAGTATTTT | CASRGTSGRADTQYF
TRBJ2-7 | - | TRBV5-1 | TGCGCCAGCAGCTGGCAGAGCTCCTACGAGCAGTACTTC | CASSWQSSYEQYF
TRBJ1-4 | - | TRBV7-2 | TGTGCCAGCAGCTTAGATCAGGGAAAGGTGTTTTTT | CASSLDQGKVFF
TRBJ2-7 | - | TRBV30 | TGTGCCTGGAGGCCATCGGGACCCTCCTACGAGCAGTACTTC | CAWRPSGPSYEQYF
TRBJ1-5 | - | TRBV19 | TGTGCCAGTAGTATAGGACAGCCCTATCAGCCCCAGCATTTT | CASSIGQPYQPQHF
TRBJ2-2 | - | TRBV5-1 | TGCGCCAGCAGCTTGGTCGAGTCTGGGGAGCTGTTTTTT | CASSLVESGELFF
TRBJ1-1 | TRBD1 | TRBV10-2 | TGCGCCAGCAGAGGGACAGGCAGGGCTTTCTTT | CASRGTGRAFF
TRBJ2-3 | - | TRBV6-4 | TGTGCCAGCAGTGTACAGGGAACCGATACGCAGTATTTT | CASSVQGTDTQYF
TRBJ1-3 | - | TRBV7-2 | TGTGCCAGCAGTCCCGGCCCCCGGGGGCGTGGAAACACCATATATTTT | CASSPGPRGRGNTIYF